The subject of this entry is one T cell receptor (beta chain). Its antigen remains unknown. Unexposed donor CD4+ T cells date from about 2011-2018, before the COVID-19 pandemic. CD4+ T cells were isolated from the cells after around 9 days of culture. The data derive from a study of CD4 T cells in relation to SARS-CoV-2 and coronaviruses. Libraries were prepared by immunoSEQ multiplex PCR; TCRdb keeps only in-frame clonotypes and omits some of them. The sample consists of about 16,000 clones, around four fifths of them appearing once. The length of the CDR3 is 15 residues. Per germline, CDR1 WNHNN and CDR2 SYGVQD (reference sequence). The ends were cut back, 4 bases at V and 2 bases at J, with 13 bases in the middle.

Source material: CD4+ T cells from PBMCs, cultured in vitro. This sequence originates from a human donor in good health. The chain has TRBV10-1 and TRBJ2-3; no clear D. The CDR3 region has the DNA TGCGCCAGCAGTGCTGCTGGGCTAAACACAGATACGCAGTATTTT. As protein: CASSAAGLNTDTQYF.